This T cell receptor gamma chain was profiled in a study of γδ T cells in repeated Plasmodium falciparum infection. Study overall: Malian children with intense seasonal malaria exposure were compared with matched Australian children.

Vgamma9/Vdelta2+ and Vdelta2-negative gammadelta T cells were flow-sorted from PBMC for bulk sequencing. Note on this clone: A read error likely explains why the TCRdb protein, taken from a much larger clone, differs from this DNA's translation at residue 9; the protein shown is translated from the DNA.

Each sorted gammadelta sample had TRG and TRD chains sequenced. TCRdb re-called clones from the multiplex PCR reads via CATT. The top ten hold around 28% of the sample, which has roughly 15,000 gamma-chain clones, about 1.5% seen once. This CDR3 region has 13 residues. Germline V gives CDR1 GITISATS, CDR2 ISYDGTV (reference sequence). Material: gamma-delta T cells from blood. This chain links TRGV9 with TRGJ1 or TRGJ2. Here the J gene was assigned by germline matching of the DNA, as TCRdb has none. This sequence originates from a pool of human donors (malaria-infected and uninfected, not separated). CDR3 sequence (DNA): TGTGCCTTGTGGGGGAAGAATTATTGTAAGAAACTCTTT. It specifies CALWGKNYCKKLF.